This is a list of T cell receptor beta chains from one sample in a study of shared clonotypes between healthy human individuals. This table comes from immunoSEQ multiplex PCR, and its TCRdb copy is limited to in-frame clones, with some not included. Of roughly 1,100,000 clones detected, roughly 80% appear once; the ten largest clones hold approximately 1.5%. Sequences were obtained from memory CD4+ T cells sorted from blood. The source of these receptors is a man younger than 35 in good health. Both conserved end residues are trimmed from each CDR3. The D gene is left open where the match is weak.

V	J	D	CDR3
TRBV18	TRBJ1-3	NA	ASSPRATEVSGNTIY
TRBV14	TRBJ1-1	NA	ASRSTGANTEAF
TRBV6-1	TRBJ2-3	NA	ASTPLTDTQY
TRBV7-2	TRBJ1-5	NA	ASRGEGNQPQH
TRBV5-1	TRBJ2-1	TRBD1	ASSLGDRDNEQF
TRBV11-2	TRBJ2-7	TRBD1	ASSLGVGTGNSYEQY
TRBV5-6	TRBJ2-2	NA	ASSLRGGELF
TRBV5-6	TRBJ2-5	NA	ASSGLLGTQY
TRBV7-2	TRBJ1-3	NA	ASSLWFSGNTIY
TRBV27	TRBJ2-1	NA	ASSLRGAYNEQF
TRBV7-2	TRBJ2-6	NA	ASSLEMAGTGANVLT
TRBV10-3	TRBJ1-1	NA	AIRQINTEAF
TRBV30	TRBJ2-3	NA	AWSAGTTDTQY
TRBV2	TRBJ2-7	NA	ANQRDLSYEQY
TRBV5-6	TRBJ2-7	TRBD1	ASGYRGPYEQY
TRBV6-5	TRBJ1-6	NA	ASRAHYNSPLH
TRBV5-1	TRBJ2-1	TRBD2	ASSSGLAGGPSYNEQF
TRBV4-3	TRBJ2-1	TRBD2	ASSQPGLGHNEQF
TRBV21-1	TRBJ1-2	NA	ASSSETGALFWGLRGYT
TRBV11-2	TRBJ2-3	TRBD2	ASSLGLAGGGDTQY
TRBV7-2	TRBJ2-2	NA	ASGTDRNTGELF
TRBV6-6	TRBJ1-2	TRBD1	ASRPRQGWSYGYT
TRBV9	TRBJ2-2	NA	ASSGRNTGELF
TRBV4-3	TRBJ2-3	NA	ASSQGGSRTDTQY
TRBV5-4	TRBJ2-2	NA	ASSSNAGELF
TRBV6-6	TRBJ2-4	NA	ASSTDGVNIQY
TRBV20-1	TRBJ1-6	NA	SAPRDFLLH
TRBV6-6	TRBJ2-5	NA	ASREKAQAGETQY
TRBV14	TRBJ2-3	NA	ASSQWTDHTDTQY
TRBV6-5	TRBJ2-5	TRBD2	ASGRGTSRETQY
TRBV6-1	TRBJ1-2	NA	ASSEYGYT
TRBV29-1	TRBJ2-5	NA	SVGVVETQY
TRBV10-2	TRBJ2-7	NA	ASSLEVGHEQY
TRBV28	TRBJ2-7	NA	ASSSPEKYEQY
TRBV30	TRBJ2-7	TRBD1	ACTGTGGHEQY
TRBV5-1	TRBJ1-3	NA	ASSSTGSGNTIY
TRBV28	TRBJ1-2	TRBD1	ASSLVAGGSNYGYT
TRBV7-2	TRBJ2-3	NA	ASSLQGGSTDTQY
TRBV4-1	TRBJ2-5	NA	ASSHVDSPYQETQY
TRBV28	TRBJ1-2	NA	ASSLEAHRGGYT